These 2 T cell receptor beta chains came from one sample sequenced in a study of cytomegalovirus exposure and HLA in healthy donors. The PCR was carried out with 60 Vbeta primers and 13 Jbeta primers. The protocol was immunoSEQ multiplex PCR, while the TCRdb copy is restricted to in-frame clones and leaves out a portion. Here the sample spans around 86,000 clones, less than 8% being singletons. Sequenced material: PBMCs. Source of these receptors: a man in his forties or fifties in good health and CMV-seronegative.

The chain links TRBV2 to TRBJ1-5; D might be TRBD1 (5 bases). This CDR3 region has 14 residues. The V gene's germline CDR1 is SNHLY and CDR2 FYNNEI. Trimming took 6 bases from V and 0 from J, leaving 9 bases between them. The chain's CDR3 is CASSGDFSNQPQHF. The CDR3 DNA is TGTGCCAGCAGCGGGGACTTTAGCAATCAGCCCCAGCATTTT.

The J gene is TRBJ2-2, the V gene TRBV7-3; maybe TRBD2 (5 bases). The V gene's germline CDR1 is SGHTA and CDR2 FQGTGA. Trimming left V 6 bases short and J 8 bases short, with 19 bases between. CDR3 size: 15 residues. The CDR3 bases are TGTGCCAGCAGTCCTGGACTCCCAAATACGGGGGAGCTGTTTTTT. The encoded protein is CASSPGLPNTGELFF.